The source of this T cell receptor beta chain is a study of cytomegalovirus exposure and HLA in healthy donors. General study findings and limits: A list of roughly 180 TCR beta chains associated with cytomegalovirus was given.

Vbeta (60) and Jbeta (13) primers were used in the PCR. Some clones are missing from TCRdb's copy, which holds only in-frame ones; the method was immunoSEQ multiplex PCR. The sample gives about 35,000 clones, roughly 88% of which show up once; approximately 4% is in the top ten. Turning to this clone: Its antigen remains unknown.

Sequencing was carried out using PBMCs. The TCR comes from a woman under 30 in good health and CMV-seronegative.

CDR3 residues: CASNQGYRNQPQHF. CDR3 sequence (DNA): TGTGCCAGCAATCAGGGTTACCGCAATCAGCCCCAGCATTTT. The chain joins TRBV28 to TRBJ1-5; TRBD1 is a possible D gene (5 bases). CDR1 is MDHEN, CDR2 SYDVKM, per germline. Trimming pared 7 bases from V and 2 bases from J, leaving 12 bases between. The CDR3 contains 14 residues.